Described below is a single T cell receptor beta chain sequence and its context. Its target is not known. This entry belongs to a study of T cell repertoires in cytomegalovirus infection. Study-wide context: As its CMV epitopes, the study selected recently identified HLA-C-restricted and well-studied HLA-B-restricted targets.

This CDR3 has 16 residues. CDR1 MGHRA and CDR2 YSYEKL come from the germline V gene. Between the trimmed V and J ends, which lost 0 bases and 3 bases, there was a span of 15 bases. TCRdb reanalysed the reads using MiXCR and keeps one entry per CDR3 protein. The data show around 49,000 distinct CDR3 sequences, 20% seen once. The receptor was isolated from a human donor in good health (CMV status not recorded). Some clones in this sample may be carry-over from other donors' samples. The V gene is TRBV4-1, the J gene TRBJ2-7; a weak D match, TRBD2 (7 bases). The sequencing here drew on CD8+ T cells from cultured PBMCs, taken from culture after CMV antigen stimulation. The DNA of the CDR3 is TGCGCCAGCAGCCAAGATATAGGGGGGGCCTACTACGAGCAGTACTTC. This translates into CASSQDIGGAYYEQYF.